This TCR beta chain is drawn from a study of shared clonotypes between healthy human individuals. Samples underwent the assay at deep level. Only in-frame clones appear in the TCRdb table, and some are missing; sequencing was by immunoSEQ multiplex PCR. The profile shows more than 450,000 clones, about four fifths of them singletons. J gave up 5 bases and V 5 bases, and 11 bases lay outside the gene matches. The germline V gene has CDR1 KGHSH and CDR2 LQKENI. CDR3 length: 16 amino acids. Donation came from healthy HIV-negative adults that had no recent acute infections or vaccinations. This sequence originates from a woman in her forties in good health. Some clones in this sample may be carry-over from other donors' samples. Sequencing was carried out using PBMCs. This chain uses TRBV18 with TRBJ2-7; 11 nucleotides line up with TRBD1. The CDR3: CASSKDRGQRLNEQYF. The CDR3 DNA reads as TGTGCCAGCTCAAAGGACAGGGGGCAGCGACTAAACGAGCAGTACTTC.